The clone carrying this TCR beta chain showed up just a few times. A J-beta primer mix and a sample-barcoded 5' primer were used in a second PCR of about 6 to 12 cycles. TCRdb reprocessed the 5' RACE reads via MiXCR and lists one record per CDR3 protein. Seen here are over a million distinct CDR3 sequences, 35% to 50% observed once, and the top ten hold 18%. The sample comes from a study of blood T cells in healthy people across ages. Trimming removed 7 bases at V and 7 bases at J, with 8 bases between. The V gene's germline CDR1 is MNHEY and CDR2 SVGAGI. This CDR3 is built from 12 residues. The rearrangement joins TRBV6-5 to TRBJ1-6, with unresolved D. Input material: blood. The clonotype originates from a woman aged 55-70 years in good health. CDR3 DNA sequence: TGTGCCAGCACCGGAGTGAATTCACCCCTCCACTTT. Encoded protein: CASTGVNSPLHF.